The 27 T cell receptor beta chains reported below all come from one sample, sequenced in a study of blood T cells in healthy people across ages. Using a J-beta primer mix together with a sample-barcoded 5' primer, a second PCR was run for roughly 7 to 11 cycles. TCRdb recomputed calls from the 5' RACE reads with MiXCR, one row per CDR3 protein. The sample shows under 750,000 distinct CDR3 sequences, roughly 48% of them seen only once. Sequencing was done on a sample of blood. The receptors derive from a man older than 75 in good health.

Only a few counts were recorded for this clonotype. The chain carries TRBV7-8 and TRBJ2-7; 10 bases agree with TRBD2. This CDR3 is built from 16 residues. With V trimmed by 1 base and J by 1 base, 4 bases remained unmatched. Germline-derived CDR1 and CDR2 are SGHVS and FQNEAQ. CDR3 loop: CASSLEVAGGSYEQYF. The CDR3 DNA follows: TGTGCCAGCAGCTTAGAGGTAGCGGGGGGATCCTACGAGCAGTACTTC.

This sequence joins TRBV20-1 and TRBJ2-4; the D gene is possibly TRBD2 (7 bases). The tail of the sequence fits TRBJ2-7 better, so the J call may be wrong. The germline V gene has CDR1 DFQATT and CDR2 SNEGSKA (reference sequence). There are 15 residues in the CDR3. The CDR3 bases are TGCAGTGCTAGGGCTCCCTTGAGGGGGGGGTACGAGCAGTACTTC. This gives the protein CSARAPLRGGYEQYF.

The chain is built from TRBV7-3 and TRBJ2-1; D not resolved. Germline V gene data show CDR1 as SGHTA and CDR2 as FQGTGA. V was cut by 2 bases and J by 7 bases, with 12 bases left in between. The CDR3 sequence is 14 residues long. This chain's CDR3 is CASSLGVAGNEQFF. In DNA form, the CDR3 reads TGTGCCAGCAGCTTAGGGGTAGCTGGGAATGAGCAGTTCTTC.

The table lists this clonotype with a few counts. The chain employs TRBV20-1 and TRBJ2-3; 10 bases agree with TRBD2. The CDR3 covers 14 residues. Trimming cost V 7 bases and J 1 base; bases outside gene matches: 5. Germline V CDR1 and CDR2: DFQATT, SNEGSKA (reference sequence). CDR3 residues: CSVWTSGRTDTQYF. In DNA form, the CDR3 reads TGCAGTGTCTGGACTAGCGGACGCACAGATACGCAGTATTTT.

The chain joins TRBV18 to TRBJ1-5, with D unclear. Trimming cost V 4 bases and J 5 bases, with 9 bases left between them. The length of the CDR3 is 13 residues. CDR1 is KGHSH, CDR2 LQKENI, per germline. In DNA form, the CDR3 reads TGTGCCAGCTCACTAACACCCGATCAGCCCCAGCATTTT. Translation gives CASSLTPDQPQHF. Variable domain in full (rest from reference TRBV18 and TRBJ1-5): NAGVMQNPRHLVRRRGQEARLRCSPMKGHSHVYWYRQLPEEGLKFMVYLQKENIIDESGMPKERFSAEFPKEGPSILRIQQVVRGDSAAYFCASSLTPDQPQHFGDGTRLSIL.

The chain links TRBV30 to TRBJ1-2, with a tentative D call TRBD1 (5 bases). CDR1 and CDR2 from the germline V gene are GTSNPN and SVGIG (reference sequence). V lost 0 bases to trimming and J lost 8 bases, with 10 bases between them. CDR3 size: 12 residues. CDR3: CAWSVSGKGYTF. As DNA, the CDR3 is TGTGCCTGGAGTGTATCAGGGAAAGGCTACACCTTC.

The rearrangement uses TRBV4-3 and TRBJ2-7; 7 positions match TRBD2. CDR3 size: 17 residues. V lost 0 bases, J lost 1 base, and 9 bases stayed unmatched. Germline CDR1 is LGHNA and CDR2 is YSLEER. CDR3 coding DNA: TGCGCCAGCAGCCAAGAGGGAGCGTCGGGGGGATCCTACGAGCAGTACTTC. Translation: CASSQEGASGGSYEQYF.

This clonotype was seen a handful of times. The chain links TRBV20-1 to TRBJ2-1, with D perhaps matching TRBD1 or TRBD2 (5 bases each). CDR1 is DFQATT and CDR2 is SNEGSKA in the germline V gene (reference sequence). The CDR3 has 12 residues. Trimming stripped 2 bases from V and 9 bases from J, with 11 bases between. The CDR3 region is CSARLGEPEQFF. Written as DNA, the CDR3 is TGCAGTGCTAGACTAGGGGAGCCTGAGCAGTTCTTC.

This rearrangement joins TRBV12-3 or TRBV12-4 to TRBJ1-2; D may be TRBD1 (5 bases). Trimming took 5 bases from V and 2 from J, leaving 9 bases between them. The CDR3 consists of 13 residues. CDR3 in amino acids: CASSRQLNYGYTF. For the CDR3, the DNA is TGTGCCAGCAGTCGACAGCTAAACTATGGCTACACCTTC.

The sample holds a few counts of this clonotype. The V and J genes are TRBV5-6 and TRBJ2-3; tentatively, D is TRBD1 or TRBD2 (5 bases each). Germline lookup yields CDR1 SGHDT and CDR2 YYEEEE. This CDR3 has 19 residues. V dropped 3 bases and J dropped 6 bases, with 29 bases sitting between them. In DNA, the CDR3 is TGTGCCAGCAGCTCTGCAGTCTACCGGGACGGCTTCTCTGTCGATACGCAGTATTTT. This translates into CASSSAVYRDGFSVDTQYF.

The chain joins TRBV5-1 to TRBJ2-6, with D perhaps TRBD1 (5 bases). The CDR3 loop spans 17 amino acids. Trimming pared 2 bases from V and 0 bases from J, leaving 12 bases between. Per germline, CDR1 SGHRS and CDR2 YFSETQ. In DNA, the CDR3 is TGCGCCAGCAGCTTCCAGGGCGCTAGCTCTGGGGCCAACGTCCTGACTTTC. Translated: CASSFQGASSGANVLTF.

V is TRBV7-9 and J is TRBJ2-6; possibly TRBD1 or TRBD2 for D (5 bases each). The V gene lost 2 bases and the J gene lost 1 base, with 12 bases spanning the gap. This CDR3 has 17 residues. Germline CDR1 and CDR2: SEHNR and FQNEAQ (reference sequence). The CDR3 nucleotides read TGTGCCAGCAGCTTACCCGGGGACGGTTCTGGGGCCAACGTCCTGACTTTC. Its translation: CASSLPGDGSGANVLTF.

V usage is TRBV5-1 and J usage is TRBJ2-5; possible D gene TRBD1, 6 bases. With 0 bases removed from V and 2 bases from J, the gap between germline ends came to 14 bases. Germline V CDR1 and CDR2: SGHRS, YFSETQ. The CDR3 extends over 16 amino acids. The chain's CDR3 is CASSLGQGQSQETQYF. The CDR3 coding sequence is TGCGCCAGCAGCTTGGGACAAGGACAGTCGCAAGAGACCCAGTACTTC.

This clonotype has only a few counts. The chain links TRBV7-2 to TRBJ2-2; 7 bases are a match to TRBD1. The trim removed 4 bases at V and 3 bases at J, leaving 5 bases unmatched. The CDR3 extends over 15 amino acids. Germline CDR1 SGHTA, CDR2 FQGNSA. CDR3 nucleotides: TGTGCCAGCAGCTCGGACAGGACTGACACCGGGGAGCTGTTTTTT. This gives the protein CASSSDRTDTGELFF.

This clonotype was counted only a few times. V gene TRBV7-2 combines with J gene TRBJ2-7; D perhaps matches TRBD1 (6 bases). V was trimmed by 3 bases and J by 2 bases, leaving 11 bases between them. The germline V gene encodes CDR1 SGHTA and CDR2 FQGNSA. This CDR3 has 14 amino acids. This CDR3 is CASSFGDNTYEQYF. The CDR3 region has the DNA TGTGCCAGCAGCTTCGGGGACAATACCTACGAGCAGTACTTC.

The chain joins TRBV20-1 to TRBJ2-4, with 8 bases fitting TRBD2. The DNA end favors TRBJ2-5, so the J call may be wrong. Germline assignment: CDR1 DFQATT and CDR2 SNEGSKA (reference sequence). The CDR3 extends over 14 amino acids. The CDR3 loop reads CSAQIAGPQETQYF. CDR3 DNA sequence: TGCAGTGCCCAAATAGCGGGACCACAAGAGACCCAGTACTTC.

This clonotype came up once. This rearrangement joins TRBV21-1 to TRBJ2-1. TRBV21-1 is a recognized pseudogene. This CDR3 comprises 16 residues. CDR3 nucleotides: TGTGCCAGCAATCACCGGACTAGCGAGTTCCTTAATGAGCAGTTCTTC. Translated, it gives CASNHRTSEFLNEQFF.

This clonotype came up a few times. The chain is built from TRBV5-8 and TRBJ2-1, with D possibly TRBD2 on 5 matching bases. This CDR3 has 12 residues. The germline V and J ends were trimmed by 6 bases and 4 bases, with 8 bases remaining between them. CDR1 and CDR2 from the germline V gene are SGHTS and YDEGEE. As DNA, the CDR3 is TGTGCCAGCACTAGCACGTACAATGAGCAGTTCTTC. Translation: CASTSTYNEQFF.

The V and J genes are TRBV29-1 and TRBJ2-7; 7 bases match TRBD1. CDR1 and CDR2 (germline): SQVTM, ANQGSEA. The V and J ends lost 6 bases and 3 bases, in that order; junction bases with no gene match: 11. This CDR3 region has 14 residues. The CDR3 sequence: CSVKASGQHYEQYF. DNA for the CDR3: TGCAGCGTCAAAGCATCGGGACAGCACTACGAGCAGTACTTC.

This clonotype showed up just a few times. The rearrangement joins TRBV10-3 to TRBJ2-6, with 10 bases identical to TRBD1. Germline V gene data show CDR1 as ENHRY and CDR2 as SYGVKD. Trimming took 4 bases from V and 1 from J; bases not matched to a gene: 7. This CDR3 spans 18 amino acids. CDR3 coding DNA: TGTGCCATCAGTGCTTCAGGGACAGGGGCGTCTGGGGCCAACGTCCTGACTTTC. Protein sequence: CAISASGTGASGANVLTF.

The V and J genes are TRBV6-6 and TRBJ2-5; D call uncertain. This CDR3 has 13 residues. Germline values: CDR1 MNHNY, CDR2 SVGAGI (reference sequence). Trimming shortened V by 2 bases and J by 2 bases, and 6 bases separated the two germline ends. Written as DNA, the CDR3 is TGTGCCAGCAGTTACCGGTCTCAAGAGACCCAGTACTTC. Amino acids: CASSYRSQETQYF.

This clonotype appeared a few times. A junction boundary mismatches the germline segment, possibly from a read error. The CDR3 loop is CASSDSQKYEQYF. The CDR3 DNA follows: TGTGCCAGCAGTGACTCCCAGAAGTACGAGCAGTACTTC. The chain links TRBV6-6 to TRBJ2-7; D unclear. This CDR3 comprises 13 residues. Germline CDR1 is MNHNY and CDR2 is SVGAGI (reference sequence).

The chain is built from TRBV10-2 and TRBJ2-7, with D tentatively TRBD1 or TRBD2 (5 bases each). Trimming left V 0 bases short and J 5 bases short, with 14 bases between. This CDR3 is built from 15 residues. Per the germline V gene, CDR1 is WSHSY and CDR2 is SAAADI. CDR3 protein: CASSESGTGPDEQYF. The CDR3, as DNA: TGCGCCAGCAGTGAGTCGGGGACGGGGCCGGACGAGCAGTACTTC.

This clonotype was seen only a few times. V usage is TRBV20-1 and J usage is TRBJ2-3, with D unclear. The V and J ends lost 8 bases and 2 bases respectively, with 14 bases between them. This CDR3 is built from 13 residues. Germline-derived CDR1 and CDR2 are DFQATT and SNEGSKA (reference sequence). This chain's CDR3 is CSTAGLDTDTQYF. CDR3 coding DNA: TGCAGTACAGCTGGGCTAGACACAGATACGCAGTATTTT.

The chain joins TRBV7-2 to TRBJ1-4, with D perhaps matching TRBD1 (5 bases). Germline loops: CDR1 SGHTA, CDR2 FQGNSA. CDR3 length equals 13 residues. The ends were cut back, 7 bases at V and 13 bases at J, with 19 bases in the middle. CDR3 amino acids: CASTSTAQGGLFF. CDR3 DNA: TGTGCCAGCACCTCCACCGCGCAGGGAGGACTGTTTTTT.

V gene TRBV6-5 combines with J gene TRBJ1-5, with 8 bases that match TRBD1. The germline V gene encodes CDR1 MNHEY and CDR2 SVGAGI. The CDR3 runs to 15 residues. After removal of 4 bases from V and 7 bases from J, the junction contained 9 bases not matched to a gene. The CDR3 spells CASSSARGREQPQHF. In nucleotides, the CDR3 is TGTGCCAGCAGTTCAGCCAGGGGGCGGGAACAGCCCCAGCATTTT.

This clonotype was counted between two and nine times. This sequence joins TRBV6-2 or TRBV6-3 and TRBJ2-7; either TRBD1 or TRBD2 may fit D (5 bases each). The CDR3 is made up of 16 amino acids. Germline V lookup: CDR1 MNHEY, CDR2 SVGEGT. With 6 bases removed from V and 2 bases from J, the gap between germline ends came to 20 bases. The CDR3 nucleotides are TGTGCCAGCAGCCTTAGCCCGGGACGAACGACCTACGAGCAGTACTTC. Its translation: CASSLSPGRTTYEQYF.